What follows are 23 T cell receptor beta chains derived from one specimen sequenced in a study of blood T cells in healthy people across ages. Combining a sample-barcoded 5' primer with a J-beta primer mix, a second PCR ran for 7 to 11 cycles. One entry per CDR3 protein results from TCRdb running MiXCR on the 5' RACE reads. The sample contains some 1.6 million distinct CDR3 sequences, around 36% of which appear only once. Sequencing used blood. The receptors originated from a woman in her 30s in good health.

The chain is built from TRBV5-1 and TRBJ1-2; TRBD1 is a possible D gene (6 bases). The germline V and J ends were trimmed by 4 bases and 6 bases, with 10 bases remaining between them. Germline V gene lookup returns CDR1 SGHRS and CDR2 YFSETQ. CDR3 length: 12 residues. The CDR3 sequence: CASSAQGHGYTF. DNA of the CDR3: TGCGCCAGCAGCGCACAGGGACATGGCTACACCTTC. The whole variable domain, filled in from reference TRBV5-1 and TRBJ1-2, reads KAGVTQTPRYLIKTRGQQVTLSCSPISGHRSVSWYQQTPGQGLQFLFEYFSETQRNKGNFPGRFSGRQFSNSRSEMNVSTLELGDSALYLCASSAQGHGYTFGSGTRLTVV.

This clonotype was seen a few times. The chain links TRBV27 to TRBJ1-6, with 10 positions matching TRBD1. Germline V gene lookup returns CDR1 MNHEY and CDR2 SMNVEV (reference sequence). Unmatched junction bases numbered 1, after V lost 6 bases and J lost 2 bases. The CDR3 is 15 amino acids. The CDR3 nucleotides read TGTGCCAGCAGGGGACAGGGGCCCTATAATTCACCCCTCCACTTT. Protein sequence: CASRGQGPYNSPLHF.

This clonotype was found many times. The V call is TRBV20-1, the J call TRBJ1-4, with 7 bases identical to TRBD1. The V segment lost 4 bases and the J segment 3 bases; nucleotides outside the gene matches: 8. This CDR3 comprises 15 residues. Germline CDR1 is DFQATT and CDR2 is SNEGSKA (reference sequence). This CDR3 is CSAKDRVGANEKLFF. The CDR3 nucleotides read TGCAGTGCTAAAGACAGGGTGGGAGCTAATGAAAAACTGTTTTTT.

This chain uses TRBV10-2 with TRBJ2-5; TRBD2 might be the D (6 bases). CDR1 and CDR2 (germline): WSHSY, SAAADI. Trimming removed 7 bases from V and 2 bases from J, with 14 bases in between. CDR3 length: 14 amino acids. The CDR3 protein is CASTHGTPQETQYF. The CDR3 region has the DNA TGCGCCAGCACCCACGGGACTCCTCAAGAGACCCAGTACTTC.

The chain uses TRBV14 and TRBJ1-4; D call uncertain. Germline assignment: CDR1 SGHDN and CDR2 FVKESK. This CDR3 has 13 residues. Trimming pared 4 bases from V and 7 bases from J, leaving 10 bases between. CDR3 region: CASSRGPIEKLFF. DNA of the CDR3: TGTGCCAGCAGCCGAGGACCTATTGAAAAACTGTTTTTT.

The chain links TRBV7-8 to TRBJ1-2, with 10 positions matching TRBD1. Looked up from germline, CDR1 is SGHVS and CDR2 is FQNEAQ. The CDR3 length is 14 residues. J gave up 6 bases and V 3 bases, and 4 bases lay outside the gene matches. The CDR3, as DNA: TGTGCCAGCAGCTTCTACGGGACAGGGGATGGCTACACCTTC. It encodes CASSFYGTGDGYTF. Supplemented by reference TRBV7-8 and TRBJ1-2, the full variable domain reads GAGVSQSPRYKVAKRGQDVALRCDPISGHVSLFWYQQALGQGPEFLTYFQNEAQLDKSGLPSDRFFAERPEGSVSTLKIQRTQQEDSAVYLCASSFYGTGDGYTFGSGTRLTVV.

The genes are TRBV11-2 and TRBJ1-5; 12 nucleotides agree with TRBD1. J lost 6 bases, V lost 0 bases, and 0 bases had no gene match. The CDR3 is 15 residues long. Germline CDR1 reads SGHAT; CDR2 reads FQNNGV. DNA of the CDR3: TGTGCCAGCAGCTTAGAGGGACAGGGGGCTCAGCCCCAGCATTTT. It encodes CASSLEGQGAQPQHF.

On this clonotype: Sequence at one end of the junction differs from germline and may be a read error. The chain joins TRBV12-3 or TRBV12-4 to TRBJ2-7; D is possibly TRBD1 (5 bases). The CDR3 runs 14 residues. This CDR3 reads CASSPSTATYEQYF. The CDR3 bases are TGTGCCAGCAGTCCCTCGACAGCGACCTATGAGCAGTACTTC.

This clonotype was seen a handful of times. V and J are TRBV5-1 and TRBJ2-3, with D maybe TRBD2 (6 bases). Germline V lookup: CDR1 SGHRS, CDR2 YFSETQ. The CDR3 length is 15 residues. The V end was cut by 3 bases, the J end by 3 bases, with 14 bases between. The CDR3: CASSSRGSQTDTQYF. CDR3 in DNA: TGCGCCAGCAGCTCACGGGGGTCCCAGACAGATACGCAGTATTTT.

This clonotype was detected a few times. The junction differs from germline at one of its ends, possibly a read error. The CDR3 sequence is CASRWTSGEETQYF. The CDR3 coding sequence is TGTGCCAGCAGGTGGACTAGCGGGGAAGAGACCCAGTACTTT. The rearrangement links TRBV2 to TRBJ2-5; TRBD2 aligns across 12 bases. The CDR3 extends over 14 amino acids. Germline V lookup: CDR1 SNHLY, CDR2 FYNNEI.

The chain joins TRBV25-1 to TRBJ2-1; 9 bases map to TRBD2. The germline CDR1 and CDR2 sequences are MGHDK and SYGVNS. The CDR3 runs to 15 residues. V gave up 6 bases and J gave up 7 bases; unmatched junction bases: 10. For the CDR3, the DNA is TGTGCCAGCAGCTTCCCGGGACTAGCAGTTAATGAGCAGTTCTTC. Amino acids: CASSFPGLAVNEQFF.

The CDR3 DNA reads TGTGCCAGCAGTCAGGGGACTAGCAATCAGCCCCAGCATTTT. Its translation is CASSQGTSNQPQHF. The chain is built from TRBV6-1 and TRBJ1-5; D may be TRBD1 (6 bases). Germline lookup yields CDR1 MNHNS and CDR2 SASEGT. The CDR3 is made up of 14 amino acids. V was clipped by 5 bases and J by 0 bases, with 8 bases between them.

Only a few counts were recorded for this clonotype. The V gene is TRBV5-6, the J gene TRBJ2-7; 14 positions match TRBD2. The CDR3 consists of 17 residues. With 4 bases clipped from V and 4 bases from J, the junction kept 10 bases outside the gene matches. Germline CDR1 and CDR2: SGHDT and YYEEEE. CDR3 residues: CASSRPRTSGGRYEQYF. In DNA, the CDR3 is TGTGCCAGCAGCCGCCCACGGACTAGCGGGGGGAGGTACGAGCAGTACTTC.

This chain uses TRBV9 with TRBJ2-1, with 9 bases that match TRBD2. The length of the CDR3 is 15 residues. CDR1 and CDR2 from the germline V gene are SGDLS and YYNGEE. V was clipped by 0 bases and J by 5 bases; unmatched bases: 3. CDR3 sequence reads: CASSVGGGVDNEQFF. The CDR3 DNA sequence: TGTGCCAGCAGCGTAGGCGGGGGGGTGGACAATGAGCAGTTCTTC.

The rearrangement links TRBV21-1 to TRBJ2-5; the tabulated D call, TRBD1, remains unverified against the DNA. TRBV21-1 counts as a pseudogene. This CDR3 has 17 amino acids. The CDR3: CASSKSGGAGNQETQYF. For the CDR3, the DNA is TGTGCCAGCAGCAAGAGCGGGGGGGCTGGGAACCAAGAGACCCAGTACTTC.

This chain uses TRBV5-1 with TRBJ2-3; D may be TRBD1 or TRBD2 (6 bases each). Germline V lookup: CDR1 SGHRS, CDR2 YFSETQ. Trimming pared 0 bases from V and 3 bases from J, leaving 17 bases between. This CDR3 contains 17 residues. This CDR3 is CASSLAPGAAGTDTQYF. The CDR3 DNA sequence: TGCGCCAGCAGCTTGGCCCCGGGGGCCGCGGGTACAGATACGCAGTATTTT.

This clonotype was recorded many times. The chain carries TRBV7-2 and TRBJ2-7, with D tentatively TRBD1 (6 bases). Looked up from germline, CDR1 is SGHTA and CDR2 is FQGNSA. V was pared by 9 bases and J by 2 bases, with 11 bases between. The CDR3 has 12 residues. CDR3 nucleotides: TGTGCCAGTTCCGGACAGACCTACGAGCAGTACTTC. Protein: CASSGQTYEQYF.

J is TRBJ2-7 and V is TRBV28, with TRBD2 matching 14 bases. CDR3 size: 19 residues. Germline V gene data show CDR1 as MDHEN and CDR2 as SYDVKM. With V trimmed by 3 bases and J by 2 bases, 12 bases remained unmatched. The CDR3 loop is CASSFGLAGGNRITYEQYF. Written as DNA, the CDR3 is TGTGCCAGCAGTTTCGGACTAGCGGGAGGTAATAGGATCACCTACGAGCAGTACTTC.

This clonotype was seen a few times. V is TRBV21-1 and J is TRBJ2-7; TRBD1 is taken as the D call from the table, unchecked against the DNA. TRBV21-1 constitutes a pseudogene. The CDR3 spans 13 residues. The CDR3 is CASSPPPAGEQYF. CDR3 nucleotide sequence: TGTGCCAGCAGCCCCCCCCCGGCAGGGGAGCAGTACTTC.

On this clonotype itself: The conserved phenylalanine or tryptophan is not found at the CDR3 terminus, so this likely reflects a read error. The chain carries TRBV3-1 and TRBJ2-1, with D maybe TRBD1 (6 bases). V gave up 0 bases and J gave up 8 bases, with 14 bases separating them. Germline V gene lookup returns CDR1 LGHDT and CDR2 YNNKEL (reference sequence). The CDR3 spans 15 residues. The CDR3 is CASSQEGQGSDEQFV. The CDR3 DNA sequence: TGTGCCAGCAGCCAAGAAGGGCAGGGGAGCGATGAGCAGTTCGTC.

This clonotype was seen more than once but under ten times. This chain links TRBV6-1 with TRBJ2-1; TRBD2 matches 7 bases. The germline gives CDR1 MNHNS, CDR2 SASEGT. V shed 2 bases, J shed 7 bases, and the junction held 5 bases outside the gene matches. The CDR3 is 14 amino acids. CDR3 bases: TGTGCCAGCAGTGAATCGCTAGCGGTAAATGAGCAGTTCTTC. This gives the protein CASSESLAVNEQFF.

The chain carries TRBV30 and TRBJ2-3, with TRBD2 matching 8 bases. The CDR3 extends over 16 amino acids. V trimming: 6 bases; J trimming: 5 bases; junction bases outside the gene matches: 16. The V gene's germline CDR1 is GTSNPN and CDR2 SVGIG (reference sequence). CDR3 residues: CACAATAAGDGDTQYF. CDR3 bases: TGTGCCTGCGCTGCAACGGCAGCGGGGGATGGAGATACGCAGTATTTT.

The chain joins TRBV29-1 to TRBJ2-7; D is possibly TRBD2 (7 bases). Germline CDR1 and CDR2: SQVTM and ANQGSEA. V lost 1 base and J 4 bases, leaving 14 bases between the germline ends. The length of the CDR3 is 14 residues. CDR3 DNA: TGCAGCGTTGAAGCCCGGGGGGCTGGGTACGAGCAGTACTTC. Translation gives CSVEARGAGYEQYF.